Described below is a single T cell receptor beta chain sequence and its context. This clone showed up just a few times. The antigen this receptor binds is unknown. A read error is possible here, since a much larger clone lies one base away. Other DNA sequences within the sample encode an identical CDR3. The data stem from a study of shared clonotypes between healthy human individuals (dated by TCRdb to about 2020). Broadly, across the study: The cohort included three men and a couple of women between 18 and 49 years of age. The study deeply sequenced blood TCR repertoires of several healthy adults to estimate repertoire size and the extent of clonotype sharing between individuals. Each donor's leukapheresis produced roughly between about 0.9 and 9.5 billion PBMCs. To increase sequencing depth and limit assay-specific biases, TCR repertoire library preparation and sequencing were carried out by different laboratories using diverse techniques. For each donor, CD4 naive and CD4 memory were each given three plates, CD8 naive was given two plates, and CD8 memory was given one plate.

Results the study describes overall, beyond this receptor: Across a few donors, around 5% of naive CD4, approximately 3.5% of naive CD8, around 2.5% of memory CD4, and approximately 0.4% of memory CD8 clonotypes were shared. Rarefaction of sorted-subset datasets indicated incomplete sequencing despite the large sequencing depth. Sampling was restricted to blood, and TCR repertoires in tissue are likely to differ from TCR repertoires in blood. Larger estimated clonotype richness was generally found for naive subsets than for memory subsets. Because the study included a small number of donors, the genetic and exposure-history diversity represented was limited. Compared with non-shared clonotypes, the clonotypes found in all four sorted-subset donors had higher generation probabilities. Pairwise subsampling led to the expectation that sequencing depth would affect the degree of clonotype sharing among donors.

The donors were healthy, HIV-negative adults who had no recently reported acute infections or vaccinations. All donors were Caucasian adults living in Nashville, Tennessee, USA. CD4+ T cells were enriched by magnetic negative selection; naive cells were then positively selected on CD45RA, and the negative fraction formed the memory subset. Blood was collected by leukapheresis, and PBMCs were isolated by Ficoll-Histopaque density gradient centrifugation and then cryopreserved in liquid nitrogen vapor phase. Analytical flow cytometry was used to check the purity and quantity of every magnetically sorted T cell population. Each sorted fraction had its genomic DNA isolated and then quantified by UV absorbance on a Nanodrop 2000c. Using the deep immunoSEQ assay, multiplex PCR amplified TCR CDR3 regions from genomic DNA. Genomic DNA extracted from each cell subset was distributed evenly over all wells of several immunoSEQ 96-well plates, and each plate served as one replicate. Each replicate PCR for sorted subsets received 150 to 250 ng genomic DNA, equal to about 30,000 T cell genomes. Purified libraries were quantified with a Qubit 3.0 fluorometer, sized on a Bioanalyzer 2100, and re-quantified with the KAPA Library Quantification kit. A separate single-read 150-cycle Illumina NextSeq 550 flow cell was used to sequence each immunoSEQ 96-well plate. Concerning the study's data processing: The immunoSEQ output contained only junctional sequences without quality scores, so filtering could not match that applied to full-length reads. Sequences were annotated with PyIR, a Python wrapper for IgBLAST v1.9, using IMGT germline references to assign V/J genes and CDR3. Any read was removed if the V/J assignment was weak (E-value above 1e-6), the CDR3 was missing, or the read contained stop codons, out-of-frame junctions, or ambiguous translated residues. V3J clonotypes were defined as sequences sharing the same inferred V gene, J gene, and CDR3 amino acid sequence. Percentage overlap between repertoires was calculated by dividing the number of shared unique clonotypes by the size of the smaller repertoire. Richness of each repertoire was evaluated using RTK rarefaction, the Chao1 estimator, and Recon v2.1 estimates of unobserved clonotypes. OLGA was used to compute generation probabilities for all TCRbeta clonotypes that the gDNA method yielded from a handful of donors. As stored in TCRdb, this immuneACCESS dataset retains in-frame rearrangements with V and J assigned. A fraction of the clones does not appear; measured against another copy, unresolved V genes explain less than half of the discrepancy, and the remainder lacks a known reason. From that table come the V and J calls and clone size; the DNA was used to work out D and trimming. This sample lists approximately 980,000 clones; over 75% were detected once. 1.5% of the sample belongs to the ten largest clones.

The V end gives up 5 bases and the J end 4 bases, leaving 3 bases in the junction not matched to a gene. As encoded in the germline V gene, CDR1 is SGHTA while CDR2 is FQGNSA. Spanning cysteine to phenylalanine, the CDR3 consists of 13 amino acids. Here the CDR3 DNA is all that survives: 39 bases in frame from base 1. This sequence was found in a man between 18 and 29 years old in good health. Sequencing used memory CD4+ T cells sorted from blood. The cell subset or site label of this sample denotes: CD45RA-negative fraction. The chain is made from TRBV7-2 and TRBJ1-2; the junction holds 8 bases that match TRBD1. This receptor carries the CDR3 CASSPDRGYGYTF. The nucleotides read TGTGCCAGCAGCCCAGACAGGGGCTATGGCTACACCTTC.